The clone carrying this TCR beta chain came up many times. The entry originates in a study of T cells after yellow fever vaccination. TCRdb re-analysed the 5' RACE reads in MiXCR, keeping a single row per CDR3 protein. The repertoire consists of approximately 110,000 distinct CDR3 sequences, with 7.4% occurring once and the leading ten covering just under 2.5%. The TCR comes from a man between 18 and 29 years old who received the YFV17D yellow fever vaccine. The specimen was CD4+ T cells sorted from PBMCs, collected 10 to 11 days after the first yellow fever vaccination.

The CDR3 coding sequence is TGTGCCATCAGTGATAACAGAGGAAGTACTTTGCTTGGTGACGTGAGCACAGATACGCAGTATTTT. Amino acids: CAISDNRGSTLLGDVSTDTQYF. This chain links TRBV10-3 with TRBJ2-3; no firm D call. The V and J ends lost 3 bases and 0 bases respectively, with 31 bases between them. The CDR3 extends over 22 amino acids. CDR1 is ENHRY and CDR2 is SYGVKD in the germline V gene.